This T cell receptor beta chain appears in the sequencing data of a study of blood T cell repertoires in COVID-19 (dated by TCRdb to 2019 to 2021). About the study as a whole: Collaborator samples came from the United States, Italy and Spain and covered acute and convalescent phases of COVID-19. The material from the prospective study consisted of cDNA or gDNA derived from T cells, B-cell-depleted T cells, or PBMCs. The dataset comprised deeply sampled blood TCRbeta repertoires from subjects exposed to, actively infected with, or recovered from COVID-19. The repertoires were released in a freely available public database meant as a resource for research on the immune response to SARS-CoV-2. The samples were drawn from the first 160 participants of the ongoing ImmuneRACE study and from over 950 subjects provided by 6 global collaborators. Nearly every sample came with metadata listing a de-identified subject ID, COVID-19 status, age in years and sex. Where available, HLA class I and class II types were taken from metadata supplied by the sample provider and were not determined by assay-based typing.

General findings and caveats noted by the study authors: Clinical and demographic metadata were provided uncurated, with the amount varying by source and participant.

Enrolling through a virtual design, the prospective study's participants ranged in age from roughly 18 to 89 years and lived across around 25 United States geographic areas. Cohort assignment in the prospective study relied on participant-reported clinical history from a screening survey and a study questionnaire. Recovered participants in ImmuneRACE Cohort 3 were defined by two consecutive negative NP/OP PCR tests, clearance by a healthcare professional, or resolution of symptoms. Mobile phlebotomists in the prospective study collected whole blood, serum and a nasopharyngeal or oropharyngeal swab from every participant. Prospective study participants could optionally give additional blood draws and questionnaires over an approximately two-month period. Blood samples from the prospective study were shipped frozen or at room temperature prior to DNA extraction. TCRbeta CDR3 regions were amplified from genomic DNA by means of the immunoSEQ Assay, a bias-controlled multiplex PCR. Processing in the source paper ran as follows. Nucleated cell counts per sample were estimated from amplification of reference gene primers within the assay. To quantify the absolute abundance of each unique TCRbeta CDR3 rearrangement, sequence reads were collapsed and filtered. For each sample, productive Simpson clonality was calculated as the square root of Simpson's diversity index over productive rearrangements. TCRdb's version of the immuneACCESS table is confined to in-frame rearrangements and falls short of the full clone set. An unresolved V gene accounts for under half of the shortfall where checked; the remainder is of unknown origin. V, J and clone size were drawn from that table, and D and trimming were deduced from the DNA. This sample holds over 250,000 clones; 88% were observed only once. The ten biggest clones cover 2.5% to 3.5% of the sample.

Trimming costs V 7 bases and J 4 bases, and their ends lie 23 bases apart. The CDR1 and CDR2 encoded by the germline V gene are MDHEN and SYDVKM. The CDR3 spans 17 residues, from the cysteine through the phenylalanine. The entry retains the CDR3 DNA only, 51 bases that are in frame from base 1. Comments on this clone: The clone's antigen remains unknown. The sample holds no much larger clone one base away, and base qualities are not on file.

The receptor was isolated from a woman aged 45-65 years who had recovered from COVID-19. The V gene is TRBV28 and the J gene is TRBJ1-3, with an unclear D gene assignment. The specimen was PBMCs or T cells enriched from blood (not recorded which). The CDR3 protein sequence reads: CASKSPRAGGLGNTIYF. DNA sequence: TGTGCCAGCAAATCCCCTAGGGCAGGAGGACTAGGAAACACCATATATTTT.